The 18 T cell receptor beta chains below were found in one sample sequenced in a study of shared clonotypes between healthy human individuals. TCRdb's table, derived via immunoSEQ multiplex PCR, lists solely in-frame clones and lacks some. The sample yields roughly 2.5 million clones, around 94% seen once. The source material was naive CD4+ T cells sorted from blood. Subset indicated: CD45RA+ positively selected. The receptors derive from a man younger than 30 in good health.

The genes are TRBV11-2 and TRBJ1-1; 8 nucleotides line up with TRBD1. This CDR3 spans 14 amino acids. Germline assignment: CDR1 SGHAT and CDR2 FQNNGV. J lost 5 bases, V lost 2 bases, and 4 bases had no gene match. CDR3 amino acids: CASSLIQGATEAFF. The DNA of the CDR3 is TGTGCCAGCAGCTTAATTCAGGGGGCTACTGAAGCTTTCTTT.

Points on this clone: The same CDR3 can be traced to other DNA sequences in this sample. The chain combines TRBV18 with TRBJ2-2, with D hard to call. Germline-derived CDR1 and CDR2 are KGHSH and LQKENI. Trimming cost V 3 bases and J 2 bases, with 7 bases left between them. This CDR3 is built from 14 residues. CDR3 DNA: TGTGCCAGCTCACCCACCGGAAACACCGGGGAGCTGTTTTTT. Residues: CASSPTGNTGELFF.

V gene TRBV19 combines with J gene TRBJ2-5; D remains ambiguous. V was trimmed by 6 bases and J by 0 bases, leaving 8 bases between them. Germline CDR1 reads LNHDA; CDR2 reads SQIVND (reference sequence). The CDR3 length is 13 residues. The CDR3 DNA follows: TGTGCCAGTAGCGGAGTGTACCAAGAGACCCAGTACTTC. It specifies CASSGVYQETQYF.

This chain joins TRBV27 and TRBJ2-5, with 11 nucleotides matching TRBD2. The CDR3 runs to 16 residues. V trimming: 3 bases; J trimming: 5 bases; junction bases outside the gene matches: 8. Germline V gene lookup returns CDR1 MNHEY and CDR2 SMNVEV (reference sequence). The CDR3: CASSLTSGAPGETQYF. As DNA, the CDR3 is TGTGCCAGCAGTTTGACTAGCGGGGCTCCCGGGGAGACCCAGTACTTC.

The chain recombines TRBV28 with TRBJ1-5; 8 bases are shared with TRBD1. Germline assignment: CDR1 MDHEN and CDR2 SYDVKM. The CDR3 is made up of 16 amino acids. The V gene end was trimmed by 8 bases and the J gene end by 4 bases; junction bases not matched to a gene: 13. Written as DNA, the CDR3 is TGTGCCAGCCAGGGGGCCCCGGGGGAGCCGAATCAGCCCCAGCATTTT. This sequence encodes CASQGAPGEPNQPQHF.

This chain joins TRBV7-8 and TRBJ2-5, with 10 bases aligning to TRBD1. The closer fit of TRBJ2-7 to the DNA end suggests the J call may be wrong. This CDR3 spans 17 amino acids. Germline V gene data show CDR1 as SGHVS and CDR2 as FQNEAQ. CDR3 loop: CASSLGGPGTGDYEQYF. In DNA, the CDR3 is TGTGCCAGCAGCTTAGGGGGTCCCGGGACAGGGGACTACGAGCAGTACTTC.

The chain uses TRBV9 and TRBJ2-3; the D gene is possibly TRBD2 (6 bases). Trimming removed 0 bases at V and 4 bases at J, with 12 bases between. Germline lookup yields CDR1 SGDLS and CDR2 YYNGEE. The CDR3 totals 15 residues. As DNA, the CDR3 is TGTGCCAGCAGCGTAGGACGGGGGAGGCCAGATACGCAGTATTTT. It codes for CASSVGRGRPDTQYF.

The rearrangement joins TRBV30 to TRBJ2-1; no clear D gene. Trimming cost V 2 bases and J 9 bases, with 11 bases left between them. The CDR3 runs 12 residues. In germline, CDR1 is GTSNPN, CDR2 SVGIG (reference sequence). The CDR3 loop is CAWSFGRFEQFF. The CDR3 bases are TGTGCCTGGAGTTTCGGCAGGTTTGAGCAGTTCTTC. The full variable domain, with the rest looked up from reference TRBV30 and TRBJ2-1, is SQTIHQWPATLVQPVGSPLSLECTVEGTSNPNLYWYRQAAGRGLQLLFYSVGIGQISSEVPQNLSASRPQDRQFILSSKKLLLSDSGFYLCAWSFGRFEQFFGPGTRLTVL.

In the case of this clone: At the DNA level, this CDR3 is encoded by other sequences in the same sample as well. The CDR3 region is CASSIEGTGNQPQHF. As DNA, the CDR3 is TGTGCCAGTAGTATAGAAGGGACAGGCAATCAGCCCCAGCATTTT. V and J are TRBV19 and TRBJ1-5; TRBD1 agrees at 7 bases. CDR1 LNHDA and CDR2 SQIVND come from the germline V gene (reference sequence). V lost 0 bases and J lost 2; bases outside the gene matches: 1. This CDR3 is built from 15 residues. Based on the CDR3 plus reference TRBV19 and TRBJ1-5, the full variable domain is DGGITQSPKYLFRKEGQNVTLSCEQNLNHDAMYWYRQDPGQGLRLIYYSQIVNDFQKGDIAEGYSVSREKKESFPLTVTSAQKNPTAFYLCASSIEGTGNQPQHFGDGTRLSIL.

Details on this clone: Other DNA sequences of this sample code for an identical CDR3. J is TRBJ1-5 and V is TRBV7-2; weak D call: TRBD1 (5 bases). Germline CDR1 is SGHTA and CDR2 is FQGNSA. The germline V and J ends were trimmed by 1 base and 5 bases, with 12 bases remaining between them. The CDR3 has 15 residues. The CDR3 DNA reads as TGTGCCAGCAGCTTAGTCGCGGGGGGGGATCAGCCCCAGCATTTT. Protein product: CASSLVAGGDQPQHF. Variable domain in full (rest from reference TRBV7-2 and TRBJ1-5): GAGVSQSPSNKVTEKGKDVELRCDPISGHTALYWYRQSLGQGLEFLIYFQGNSAPDKSGLPSDRFSAERTGGSVSTLTIQRTQQEDSAVYLCASSLVAGGDQPQHFGDGTRLSIL.

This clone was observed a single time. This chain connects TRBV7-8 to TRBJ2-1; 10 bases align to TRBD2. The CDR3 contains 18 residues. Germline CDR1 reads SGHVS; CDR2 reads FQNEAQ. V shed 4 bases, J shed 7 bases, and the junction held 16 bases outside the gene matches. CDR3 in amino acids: CASSSNRVIAGGRNEQFF. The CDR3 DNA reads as TGTGCCAGCAGCTCCAACAGGGTAATAGCGGGGGGCCGAAATGAGCAGTTCTTC.

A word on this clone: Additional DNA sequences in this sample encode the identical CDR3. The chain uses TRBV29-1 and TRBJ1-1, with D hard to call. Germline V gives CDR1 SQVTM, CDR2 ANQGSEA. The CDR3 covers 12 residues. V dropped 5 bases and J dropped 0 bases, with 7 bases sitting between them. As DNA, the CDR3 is TGCAGCGTTACACAAGTGAACACTGAAGCTTTCTTT. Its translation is CSVTQVNTEAFF.

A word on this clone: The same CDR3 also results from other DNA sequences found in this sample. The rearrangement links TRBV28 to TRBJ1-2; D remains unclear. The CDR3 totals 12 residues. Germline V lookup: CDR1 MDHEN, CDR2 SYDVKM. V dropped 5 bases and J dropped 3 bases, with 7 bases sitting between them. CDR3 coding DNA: TGTGCCAGCAGTCTCAGCTACTATGGCTACACCTTC. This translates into CASSLSYYGYTF.

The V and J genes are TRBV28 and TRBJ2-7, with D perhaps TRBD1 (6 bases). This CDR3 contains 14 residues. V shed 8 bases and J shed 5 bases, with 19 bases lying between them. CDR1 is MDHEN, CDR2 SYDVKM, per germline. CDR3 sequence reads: CASDGGQLVHEQYF. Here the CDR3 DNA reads TGTGCCAGCGATGGTGGACAGTTGGTACACGAGCAGTACTTC.

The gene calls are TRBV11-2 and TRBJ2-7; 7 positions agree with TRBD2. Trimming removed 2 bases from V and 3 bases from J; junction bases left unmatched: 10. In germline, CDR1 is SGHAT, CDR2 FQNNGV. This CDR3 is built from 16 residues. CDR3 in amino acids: CASSLYPSGNDYEQYF. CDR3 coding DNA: TGTGCCAGCAGCTTATATCCCAGCGGGAACGACTACGAGCAGTACTTC.

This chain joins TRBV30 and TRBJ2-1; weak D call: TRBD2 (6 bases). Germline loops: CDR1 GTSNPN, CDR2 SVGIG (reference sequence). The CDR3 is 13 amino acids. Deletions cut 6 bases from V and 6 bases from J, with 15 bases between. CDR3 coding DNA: TGTGCCTGTCCGGGACTCAAGAGCAATGAGCAGTTCTTC. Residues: CACPGLKSNEQFF.

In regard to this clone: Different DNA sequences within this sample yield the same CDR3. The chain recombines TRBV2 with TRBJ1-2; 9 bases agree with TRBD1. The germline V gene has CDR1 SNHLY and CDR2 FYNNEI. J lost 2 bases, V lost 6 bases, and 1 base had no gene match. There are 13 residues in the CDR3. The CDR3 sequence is CASSGTGNYGYTF. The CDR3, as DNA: TGTGCCAGCAGCGGGACAGGGAACTATGGCTACACCTTC.

The CDR3 here is CATGTGPNEQFF. DNA for the CDR3: TGTGCCACCGGGACAGGTCCCAATGAGCAGTTCTTC. This chain links TRBV10-3 with TRBJ2-1; the match to TRBD1 covers 8 bases. The CDR3 covers 12 residues. Germline V gene lookup returns CDR1 ENHRY and CDR2 SYGVKD. V shed 10 bases and J 6 bases; nucleotides not matched to a gene: 5.